Listed below are T cell receptor beta chains from one sample, sequenced in a study of blood T cell repertoires in COVID-19. Using immunoSEQ multiplex PCR, the repertoire was profiled, and TCRdb retains in-frame clones only, with some absent. The sample has 210,000 or so clones, about 84% seen once. Sequenced input: PBMCs or T cells enriched from blood (not recorded which). Receptors originate from a man aged 25 to 45 with acute COVID-19. The conserved cysteine and the conserved F or W are not part of the CDR3 here. The size of a clone is reported for some rows only, either as once, few or many, or as a class for expanded clones.

J gene: TRBJ1-1; V gene: TRBV5-1; clone size: NA; CDR3 protein: ASSSRPGNTEAF
J gene: TRBJ1-1; V gene: TRBV7-9; clone size: NA; CDR3 protein: ASSSLHLNTEAF
J gene: TRBJ1-2; V gene: TRBV6-4; clone size: NA; CDR3 protein: ASSASMVANYGYT
J gene: TRBJ2-5; V gene: TRBV7-3; clone size: NA; CDR3 protein: ASSSTGSAETQY
J gene: TRBJ2-3; V gene: TRBV5-1; clone size: NA; CDR3 protein: ASSWVKAGATDTQY
J gene: TRBJ1-6; V gene: TRBV28; clone size: NA; CDR3 protein: ASSLQNSPLH
J gene: TRBJ2-7; V gene: TRBV28; clone size: few; CDR3 protein: ASSPQDRVREQY
J gene: TRBJ2-1; V gene: TRBV5-6; clone size: NA; CDR3 protein: ASTFWTSSSYNEQF
J gene: TRBJ2-3; V gene: TRBV18; clone size: NA; CDR3 protein: ASSPQRGGTDTQY
J gene: TRBJ1-5; V gene: TRBV28; clone size: NA; CDR3 protein: ASSSHQGAGNQPQH
J gene: TRBJ2-7; V gene: TRBV28; clone size: few; CDR3 protein: ASSSGLGGEQY
J gene: TRBJ2-1; V gene: TRBV13; clone size: NA; CDR3 protein: ASSLRSFGQGLGNEQF
J gene: TRBJ2-3; V gene: TRBV6-1; clone size: NA; CDR3 protein: ASSEARGGGNTDTQY
J gene: TRBJ1-5; V gene: TRBV6-6; clone size: few; CDR3 protein: ASTLGGEQPQH
J gene: TRBJ2-5; V gene: TRBV11-2; clone size: NA; CDR3 protein: ASSPQTSVATQY
J gene: TRBJ1-4; V gene: TRBV7-9; clone size: NA; CDR3 protein: ASSSPVGIDEKLF
J gene: TRBJ1-4; V gene: TRBV30; clone size: few; CDR3 protein: AWSGSGVKLF
J gene: TRBJ2-7; V gene: TRBV6-5; clone size: few; CDR3 protein: ASTTQGFEQY
J gene: TRBJ1-4; V gene: TRBV10-3; clone size: NA; CDR3 protein: AISESEGEKLF
J gene: TRBJ1-6; V gene: TRBV18; clone size: NA; CDR3 protein: ASSPQGLGNSPLH
J gene: TRBJ1-6; V gene: TRBV9; clone size: NA; CDR3 protein: ASSQQGGGSPLH
J gene: TRBJ1-4; V gene: TRBV4-1; clone size: NA; CDR3 protein: ASSQAKDRLNEKLF
J gene: TRBJ1-1; V gene: TRBV10-3; clone size: NA; CDR3 protein: AISGFGENTEAF
J gene: TRBJ2-5; V gene: TRBV2; clone size: NA; CDR3 protein: ASSQTGSQETQY
J gene: TRBJ2-7; V gene: TRBV23-1; clone size: NA; CDR3 protein: ASSQINLTGVSYEQY
J gene: TRBJ1-3; V gene: TRBV14; clone size: once; CDR3 protein: ASSPRQVAISGNTIY